This TCR beta chain comes out of a study of blood T cell repertoires in COVID-19. Overall study context: COVID-19 samples, acute and convalescent, were from the United States, Italy and Spain.

In germline, CDR1 is SGDLS, CDR2 YYNGEE. The CDR3 is made up of 16 amino acids. Trimming pared 0 bases from V and 0 bases from J, leaving 11 bases between. Residents of under 25 US areas, aged about 18 to 89 years, made up the participants. Categorization into cohorts depended on clinical history that participants reported. Data came from immunoSEQ multiplex PCR; TCRdb stores just in-frame clones and leaves some out. This sample has approximately 240,000 clones, with approximately 90% found just once. This sequence joins TRBV9 and TRBJ2-3; no definite D call. Source material: PBMCs or T cells enriched from blood (not recorded which). The origin of this receptor is a woman in her 30s with acute COVID-19. The CDR3 DNA reads TGTGCCAGCAGCGTAGAAGGAGCCACAAGCACAGATACGCAGTATTTT. Translated, it gives CASSVEGATSTDTQYF. The complete variable domain, with remaining parts taken from reference TRBV9 and TRBJ2-3, reads DSGVTQTPKHLITATGQRVTLRCSPRSGDLSVYWYQQSLDQGLQFLIQYYNGEERAKGNILERFSAQQFPDLHSELNLSSLELGDSALYFCASSVEGATSTDTQYFGPGTRLTVL.